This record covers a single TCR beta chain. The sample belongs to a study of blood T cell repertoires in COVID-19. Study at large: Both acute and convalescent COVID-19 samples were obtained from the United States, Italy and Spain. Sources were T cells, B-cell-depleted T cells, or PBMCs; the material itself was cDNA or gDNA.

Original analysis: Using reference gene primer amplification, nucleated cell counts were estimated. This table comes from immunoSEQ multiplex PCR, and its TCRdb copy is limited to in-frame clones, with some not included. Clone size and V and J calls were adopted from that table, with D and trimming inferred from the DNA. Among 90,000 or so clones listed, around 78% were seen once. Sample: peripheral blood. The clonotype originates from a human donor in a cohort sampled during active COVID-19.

The DNA of the CDR3 is TGTGCCAGCAGCCCCCCGACAGGGGGCGAGCAGTACTTC. It translates to CASSPPTGGEQYF. The J gene is TRBJ2-7, the V gene TRBV5-6; 9 bases map to TRBD1. V lost 4 bases, J lost 6 bases, and 5 bases stayed unmatched. Germline CDR1 SGHDT, CDR2 YYEEEE. This CDR3 has 13 residues.